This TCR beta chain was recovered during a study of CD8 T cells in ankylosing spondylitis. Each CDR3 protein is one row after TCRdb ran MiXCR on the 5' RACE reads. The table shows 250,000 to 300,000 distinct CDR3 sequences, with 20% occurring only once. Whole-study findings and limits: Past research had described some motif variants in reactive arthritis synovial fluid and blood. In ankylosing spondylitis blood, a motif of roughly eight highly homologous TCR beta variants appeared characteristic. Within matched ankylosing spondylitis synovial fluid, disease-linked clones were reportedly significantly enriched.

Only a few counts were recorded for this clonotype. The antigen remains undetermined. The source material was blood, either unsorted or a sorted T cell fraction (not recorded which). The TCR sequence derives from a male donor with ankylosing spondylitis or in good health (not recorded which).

CDR3 sequence (DNA): TGCAGCGGGGGACAGCGGAACACTGAAGCTTTCTTT. It codes for CSGGQRNTEAFF. V is TRBV29-1 and J is TRBJ1-1; 7 nucleotides align to TRBD1. V lost 7 bases to trimming and J lost 1 base; unmatched junction nucleotides: 3. Germline CDR1 reads SQVTM; CDR2 reads ANQGSEA. The CDR3 extends over 12 amino acids.